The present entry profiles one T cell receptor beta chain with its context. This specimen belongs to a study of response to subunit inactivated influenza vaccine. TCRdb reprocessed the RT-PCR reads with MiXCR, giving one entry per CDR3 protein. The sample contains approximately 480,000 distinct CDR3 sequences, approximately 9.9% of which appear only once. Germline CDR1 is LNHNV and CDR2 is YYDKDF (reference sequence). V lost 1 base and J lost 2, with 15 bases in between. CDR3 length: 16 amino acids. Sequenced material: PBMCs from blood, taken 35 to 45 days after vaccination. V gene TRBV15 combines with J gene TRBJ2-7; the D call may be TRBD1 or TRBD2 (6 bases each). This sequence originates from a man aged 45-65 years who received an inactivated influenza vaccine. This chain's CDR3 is CATSRAGGTSTYEQYF. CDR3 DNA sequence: TGTGCCACCAGCAGAGCGGGCGGGACATCGACCTACGAGCAGTACTTC.